The next 31 T cell receptor beta chains were all read from a single sample in a study of blood T cell repertoires in COVID-19. The protocol was immunoSEQ multiplex PCR, while the TCRdb copy is restricted to in-frame clones and leaves out a portion. This sample has about 100,000 clones, with 75% to 90% found just once. Sequenced: peripheral blood. These TCRs come from a man between 60 and 70 years old with acute or convalescent COVID-19.

The rearrangement joins TRBV6-2 or TRBV6-3 to TRBJ1-1; TRBD1 might be the D (5 bases). The CDR3 runs 14 residues. Germline assignment: CDR1 MNHEY and CDR2 SVGEGT. V lost 2 bases and J 4 bases, leaving 11 bases between the germline ends. CDR3: CASSYTDGGTEAFF. The CDR3 DNA reads as TGTGCCAGCAGTTACACGGACGGGGGCACTGAAGCTTTCTTT.

The chain employs TRBV5-1 and TRBJ1-4; D possibly corresponds to TRBD1 (5 bases). Deletions cut 4 bases from V and 5 bases from J, with 12 bases between. Looked up from germline, CDR1 is SGHRS and CDR2 is YFSETQ. This CDR3 has 14 residues. The CDR3 DNA reads TGCGCCAGCAGCCCTAGACAGAGAAATGAAAAACTGTTTTTT. Protein sequence: CASSPRQRNEKLFF.

V is TRBV5-4 and J is TRBJ2-1, with 15 nucleotides matching TRBD2. The CDR3 is 20 residues long. The V gene end was trimmed by 6 bases and the J gene end by 0 bases; junction bases not matched to a gene: 13. Germline-derived CDR1 and CDR2 are SGHNT and YYREEE (reference sequence). CDR3 region: CASTRLRTSGGASSYNEQFF. The CDR3 coding sequence is TGTGCCAGCACCAGGTTGCGGACTAGCGGGGGGGCCAGCTCCTACAATGAGCAGTTCTTC.

The CDR3 DNA is TGTGCCAGCAGTCAACAGGGTTTGGCAGATACGCAGTATTTT. Its protein product is CASSQQGLADTQYF. This chain joins TRBV6-6 and TRBJ2-3; a weak D match, TRBD1 (6 bases). Between the trimmed V and J ends, which lost 5 bases and 4 bases, there was a span of 13 bases. Germline CDR1 is MNHNY and CDR2 is SVGAGI (reference sequence). The length of the CDR3 is 14 residues.

The rearrangement joins TRBV6-6 to TRBJ2-3; 13 bases align to TRBD2. This CDR3 contains 16 residues. From germline, CDR1 is MNHNY and CDR2 SVGAGI (reference sequence). With V trimmed by 4 bases and J by 4 bases, 5 bases remained unmatched. The CDR3 DNA follows: TGTGCCAGCAGTTTAACTAGCGGGAGGGCCGCAGATACGCAGTATTTT. Translation: CASSLTSGRAADTQYF.

The chain recombines TRBV7-2 with TRBJ1-1; D may be TRBD1 (6 bases). Germline V gene data show CDR1 as SGHTA and CDR2 as FQGNSA. The CDR3 covers 16 residues. The V end lost 2 bases, the J end lost 6 bases, and 19 bases lay between the germline ends. The CDR3 protein is CASSLFGGAGVAEAFF. The CDR3 DNA reads as TGTGCCAGCAGCTTATTTGGGGGCGCAGGGGTCGCTGAAGCTTTCTTT. The entire variable domain, with the rest obtained from reference TRBV7-2 and TRBJ1-1, is as follows: GAGVSQSPSNKVTEKGKDVELRCDPISGHTALYWYRQSLGQGLEFLIYFQGNSAPDKSGLPSDRFSAERTGGSVSTLTIQRTQQEDSAVYLCASSLFGGAGVAEAFFGQGTRLTVV.

The chain links TRBV9 to TRBJ2-7; TRBD1 is a possible D gene (6 bases). Trimming removed 1 base from V and 2 bases from J, with 7 bases in between. The CDR3 has 13 residues. The germline gives CDR1 SGDLS, CDR2 YYNGEE. Here the CDR3 reads CASSVSGAYEQYF. The CDR3 coding sequence is TGTGCCAGCAGCGTATCAGGGGCCTACGAGCAGTACTTC.

This clone was detected a few times. The chain employs TRBV7-2 and TRBJ2-1, with a possible D match to TRBD1 (6 bases). V was pared by 5 bases and J by 0 bases, with 11 bases between. CDR1 is SGHTA, CDR2 FQGNSA, per germline. The CDR3 contains 15 residues. The CDR3 region has the DNA TGTGCCAGCAGCCTTGACAGGAGCTCCTACAATGAGCAGTTCTTC. Translated: CASSLDRSSYNEQFF.

DNA of the CDR3: TGTGCCAGCAGCCGACAGGGAGCTATCTATGGCTACACCTTC. It encodes CASSRQGAIYGYTF. The chain links TRBV3-1 (or the pseudogene TRBV3-2) to TRBJ1-2; 7 bases agree with TRBD1. Germline values: CDR1 LGHDT, CDR2 YNNKEL (reference sequence). V shed 4 bases and J 4 bases; nucleotides not matched to a gene: 6. This CDR3 has 14 amino acids.

The chain carries TRBV5-8 and TRBJ2-1; the match to TRBD1 covers 9 bases. Germline loops: CDR1 SGHTS, CDR2 YDEGEE. V shed 0 bases and J 5 bases; nucleotides not matched to a gene: 3. This CDR3 region has 15 residues. CDR3: CASSLGDRENNEQFF. The CDR3 nucleotides read TGTGCCAGCAGCTTGGGGGACAGGGAAAACAATGAGCAGTTCTTC.

About this clone itself: This specimen includes other DNA sequences encoding the same CDR3. The chain employs TRBV7-9 and TRBJ2-7; possible D gene TRBD2, 5 bases. Germline V CDR1 and CDR2: SEHNR, FQNEAQ (reference sequence). V was clipped by 1 base and J by 6 bases, with 7 bases between them. The CDR3 length is 12 residues. The CDR3, as DNA: TGTGCCAGCAGCTTAGGGACTGCCGAGCAGTACTTC. Amino acid sequence: CASSLGTAEQYF.

V is TRBV19 and J is TRBJ2-1; D is undetermined. The germline gives CDR1 LNHDA, CDR2 SQIVND (reference sequence). The CDR3 is made up of 15 amino acids. The germline V and J ends were trimmed by 4 bases and 7 bases, with 17 bases remaining between them. The CDR3 nucleotides are TGTGCCAGTAGTAATCAGCGCCTAGGAACAAATGAGCAGTTCTTC. Translating it yields CASSNQRLGTNEQFF.

V is TRBV5-1 and J is TRBJ2-1, with unresolved D. The CDR3 runs to 13 residues. Germline loops: CDR1 SGHRS, CDR2 YFSETQ. With 5 bases removed from V and 8 bases from J, the gap between germline ends came to 14 bases. The CDR3 here is CASRNLVSDEQFF. CDR3 bases: TGCGCCAGCAGAAATTTAGTGAGCGATGAGCAGTTCTTC. The full variable domain, with the rest looked up from reference TRBV5-1 and TRBJ2-1, is KAGVTQTPRYLIKTRGQQVTLSCSPISGHRSVSWYQQTPGQGLQFLFEYFSETQRNKGNFPGRFSGRQFSNSRSEMNVSTLELGDSALYLCASRNLVSDEQFFGPGTRLTVL.

The chain uses TRBV7-6 and TRBJ2-2; D not certain. The V end lost 4 bases, the J end lost 5 bases, and 11 bases lay between the germline ends. This CDR3 is 14 amino acids long. Germline loops: CDR1 SGHVS, CDR2 FNYEAQ. The CDR3 protein is CASSSTSWTGELFF. CDR3 DNA sequence: TGTGCCAGCAGCTCCACTTCGTGGACCGGGGAGCTGTTTTTT.

This clone was recorded a few times. This chain joins TRBV11-2 and TRBJ2-3; 7 bases match TRBD2. This CDR3 region has 16 residues. J lost 7 bases, V lost 1 base, and 11 bases had no gene match. Germline V gene lookup returns CDR1 SGHAT and CDR2 FQNNGV. CDR3 nucleotide sequence: TGTGCCAGCAGCTTAGCTGGGGGAGGGCCCCACCATACGCAGTATTTT. This sequence encodes CASSLAGGGPHHTQYF.

This rearrangement joins TRBV15 to TRBJ2-1; 8 bases agree with TRBD1. Germline CDR1 is LNHNV and CDR2 is YYDKDF (reference sequence). The V and J ends lost 6 bases and 7 bases, in that order; junction bases with no gene match: 5. This CDR3 spans 13 amino acids. The CDR3 loop is CATSKTGVNEQFF. CDR3 bases: TGTGCCACCAGTAAGACAGGGGTGAATGAGCAGTTCTTC.

The chain combines TRBV14 with TRBJ1-1, with D perhaps TRBD1 (6 bases). The CDR3 spans 14 residues. Germline V gene sequence: CDR1 SGHDN, CDR2 FVKESK. V was trimmed by 5 bases and J by 4 bases, leaving 14 bases between them. The CDR3 spells CASSFGGGGTEAFF. The CDR3 nucleotides are TGTGCCAGCAGCTTCGGAGGGGGGGGCACTGAAGCTTTCTTT.

This chain connects TRBV7-2 to TRBJ2-5; D is perhaps TRBD2 (5 bases). Germline lookup yields CDR1 SGHTA and CDR2 FQGNSA. The CDR3 runs to 15 residues. V was shortened by 5 bases and J by 2 bases, with 15 bases between the two germline ends. In DNA, the CDR3 is TGTGCCAGCAGCACGACCGGGCGGGTTCAAGAGACCCAGTACTTC. This codes for CASSTTGRVQETQYF.

This sequence joins TRBV19 and TRBJ1-2; D ambiguous. The CDR3 extends over 12 amino acids. Between the trimmed V and J ends, which lost 8 bases and 7 bases, there was a span of 14 bases. In germline, CDR1 is LNHDA, CDR2 SQIVND (reference sequence). The CDR3 bases are TGTGCCAGTTCGCCATCTTCGGGTGGCTACACCTTC. Protein sequence: CASSPSSGGYTF.

The DNA for the CDR3 is TGTGCCAGCAGTCCTCTCCGAGGGCAGGAAGAGTACGAGCAGTACTTC. Amino acids: CASSPLRGQEEYEQYF. This chain joins TRBV7-9 and TRBJ2-7; D may be TRBD2 (5 bases). Germline assignment: CDR1 SEHNR and CDR2 FQNEAQ (reference sequence). The CDR3 consists of 16 residues. Trimming took 6 bases from V and 4 from J, leaving 22 bases between them.

The chain is built from TRBV7-6 and TRBJ2-2; a weak D match, TRBD1 (5 bases). The CDR3 covers 15 residues. The ends were cut back, 1 base at V and 4 bases at J, with 10 bases in the middle. CDR1 and CDR2 (germline): SGHVS, FNYEAQ. CDR3 in DNA: TGTGCCAGCAGCTTAGTCCAGGGTCCCACCGGGGAGCTGTTTTTT. It yields the protein CASSLVQGPTGELFF.

The chain has TRBV30 and TRBJ1-2; weak D call: TRBD1 (5 bases). This CDR3 comprises 15 residues. The germline V gene encodes CDR1 GTSNPN and CDR2 SVGIG (reference sequence). V was trimmed by 2 bases and J by 6 bases, leaving 19 bases between them. The CDR3 DNA follows: TGTGCCTGGAGTAACCGGGACTTCGCGATTGATGGCTACACCTTC. Protein: CAWSNRDFAIDGYTF.

The rearrangement uses TRBV5-1 and TRBJ2-3; 7 positions match TRBD2. The CDR3 runs 14 residues. The trim removed 6 bases at V and 0 bases at J, leaving 4 bases unmatched. Germline CDR1 and CDR2: SGHRS and YFSETQ. CDR3 residues: CASTAGSSTDTQYF. As DNA, the CDR3 is TGCGCCAGCACAGCGGGATCTAGCACAGATACGCAGTATTTT.

In this sample, this clone turned up a few times. The chain couples TRBV10-1 to TRBJ1-1, with 10 bases that match TRBD1. This CDR3 comprises 15 residues. Looked up from germline, CDR1 is WNHNN and CDR2 is SYGVQD (reference sequence). V gave up 5 bases and J gave up 5 bases; unmatched junction bases: 8. The CDR3 loop is CASSSSGTGDTEAFF. CDR3 in DNA: TGCGCCAGCAGTTCTTCCGGGACAGGGGATACTGAAGCTTTCTTT.

V is TRBV10-3 and J is TRBJ1-2, with 9 bases that match TRBD1. The CDR3 is made up of 15 amino acids. Germline V gene lookup returns CDR1 ENHRY and CDR2 SYGVKD. The trim removed 3 bases at V and 8 bases at J, leaving 10 bases unmatched. Here the CDR3 DNA reads TGTGCCATCAGTGACCTACGACAGGGGGTATACGGCTACACCTTC. Amino acids: CAISDLRQGVYGYTF.

The chain has TRBV12-5 and TRBJ2-6, with TRBD2 identical over 8 bases. CDR3 length: 14 residues. V dropped 9 bases and J dropped 0; count of bases not matched to a gene: 1. Germline V gives CDR1 LGHNT, CDR2 FRNRAP. The CDR3 here is CASRGGSGANVLTF. The CDR3 DNA is TGTGCTAGCCGGGGGGGCTCTGGGGCCAACGTCCTGACTTTC. Looking up the rest from reference TRBV12-5 and TRBJ2-6 gives the full variable domain: DARVTQTPRHKVTEMGQEVTMRCQPILGHNTVFWYRQTMMQGLELLAYFRNRAPLDDSGMPKDRFSAEMPDATLATLKIQPSEPRDSAVYFCASRGGSGANVLTFGAGSRLTVL.

The chain joins TRBV27 to TRBJ2-3; 9 bases match TRBD2. Germline V gives CDR1 MNHEY, CDR2 SMNVEV (reference sequence). The CDR3 loop spans 18 amino acids. The trim removed 2 bases at V and 1 base at J, leaving 10 bases unmatched. CDR3: CASSLLAAGGRGTDTQYF. CDR3 nucleotide sequence: TGTGCCAGCAGTTTACTAGCAGCGGGAGGTAGGGGCACAGATACGCAGTATTTT.

The chain combines TRBV11-2 with TRBJ2-3, with D tentatively TRBD2 (6 bases). In germline, CDR1 is SGHAT, CDR2 FQNNGV. Trimming took 2 bases from V and 4 from J, leaving 22 bases between them. This CDR3 has 18 amino acids. The CDR3 DNA is TGTGCCAGCAGCTTACCGGCCCTGGGGGGTCCTAGACCAGATACGCAGTATTTT. Translation gives CASSLPALGGPRPDTQYF.

The rearrangement joins TRBV10-2 to TRBJ1-2, with 12 bases identical to TRBD1. The CDR3 is 14 residues long. V lost 6 bases, J lost 4 bases, and 3 bases stayed unmatched. CDR1 WSHSY and CDR2 SAAADI come from the germline V gene. CDR3 protein: CASRRDRGPYGYTF. CDR3 DNA sequence: TGCGCCAGCAGGCGGGACAGGGGGCCCTATGGCTACACCTTC.

The chain couples TRBV5-1 to TRBJ1-1; D perhaps matches TRBD1 (5 bases). The germline gives CDR1 SGHRS, CDR2 YFSETQ. The CDR3 covers 14 residues. Trimming stripped 4 bases from V and 1 base from J, with 11 bases between. CDR3 loop: CASSPGLKNTEAFF. In nucleotides, the CDR3 is TGCGCCAGCAGCCCGGGACTGAAGAACACTGAAGCTTTCTTT.

The chain links TRBV11-2 to TRBJ2-7, with D perhaps matching TRBD1 (6 bases). Per germline, CDR1 SGHAT and CDR2 FQNNGV. This CDR3 has 15 amino acids. Between the trimmed V and J ends, which lost 4 bases and 3 bases, there was a span of 16 bases. Here the CDR3 DNA reads TGTGCCAGCAGCTCCCTCAGGGGTTTAGGCTACGAGCAGTACTTC. It specifies CASSSLRGLGYEQYF. The whole variable domain, filled in from reference TRBV11-2 and TRBJ2-7, reads EAGVAQSPRYKIIEKRQSVAFWCNPISGHATLYWYQQILGQGPKLLIQFQNNGVVDDSQLPKDRFSAERLKGVDSTLKIQPAKLEDSAVYLCASSSLRGLGYEQYFGPGTRLTVT.